These 2 T cell receptor beta chains originate from one sample sequenced in a study of PD-1 blockade in classical Hodgkin lymphoma. Brentuximab vedotin exposure varied, and every patient relapsed after autologous stem cell transplantation. TCRdb's copy holds only in-frame clones and misses some; the assay was immunoSEQ multiplex PCR. Among fewer than 45,000 clones listed, approximately 86% were seen once. The source was peripheral blood mononuclear cells (PBMCs), collected before the second cycle of nivolumab. Source of these receptors: a human donor with classical Hodgkin lymphoma.

The rearrangement joins TRBV4-1 to TRBJ2-1; TRBD2 aligns across 7 bases. The CDR3 is made up of 16 amino acids. CDR1 and CDR2 (germline): MGHRA, YSYEKL. The V and J ends lost 3 bases and 4 bases, in that order; junction bases with no gene match: 9. The CDR3 nucleotides read TGCGCCAGCAGCCAGCTAGCGGCCGTCGGGTACAATGAGCAGTTCTTC. As protein: CASSQLAAVGYNEQFF.

This chain joins TRBV7-6 and TRBJ1-2; D may be TRBD1 (6 bases). CDR3 size: 14 residues. CDR1 and CDR2 from the germline V gene are SGHVS and FNYEAQ. Deletions cut 4 bases from V and 4 bases from J, with 13 bases between. The CDR3 loop reads CASSSREGVYGYTF. DNA of the CDR3: TGTGCCAGCAGCTCACGAGAGGGGGTCTATGGCTACACCTTC.